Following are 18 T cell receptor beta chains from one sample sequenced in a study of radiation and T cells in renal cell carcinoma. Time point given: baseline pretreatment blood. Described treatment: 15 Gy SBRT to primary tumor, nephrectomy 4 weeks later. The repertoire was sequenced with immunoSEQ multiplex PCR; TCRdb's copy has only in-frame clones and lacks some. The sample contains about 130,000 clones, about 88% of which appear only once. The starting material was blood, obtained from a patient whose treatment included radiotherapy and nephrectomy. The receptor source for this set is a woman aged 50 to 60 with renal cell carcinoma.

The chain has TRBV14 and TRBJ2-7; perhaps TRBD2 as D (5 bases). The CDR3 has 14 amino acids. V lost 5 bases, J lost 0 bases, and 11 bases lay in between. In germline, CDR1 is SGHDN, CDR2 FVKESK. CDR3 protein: CASSAGVRSYEQYF. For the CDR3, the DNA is TGTGCCAGCAGCGCCGGGGTCCGCTCCTACGAGCAGTACTTC.

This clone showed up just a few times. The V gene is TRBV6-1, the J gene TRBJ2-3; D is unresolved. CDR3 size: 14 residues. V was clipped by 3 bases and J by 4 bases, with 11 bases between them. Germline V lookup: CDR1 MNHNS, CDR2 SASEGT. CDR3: CASSDWGRADTQYF. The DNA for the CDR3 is TGTGCCAGCAGTGATTGGGGTAGGGCAGATACGCAGTATTTT.

This CDR3 is CASSVEGGDKLNIQYF. The CDR3 DNA reads as TGCGCCAGCAGCGTTGAAGGCGGGGACAAATTAAACATTCAGTACTTC. This chain uses TRBV5-1 with TRBJ2-4, with D perhaps matching TRBD1 or TRBD2 (6 bases each). Germline CDR1 and CDR2: SGHRS and YFSETQ. This CDR3 is 16 amino acids long. V lost 4 bases and J 6 bases, leaving 20 bases between the germline ends.

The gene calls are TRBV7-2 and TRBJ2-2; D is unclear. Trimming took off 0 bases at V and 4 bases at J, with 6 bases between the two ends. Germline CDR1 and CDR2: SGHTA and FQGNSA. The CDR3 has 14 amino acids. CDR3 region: CASSLAVRTGELFF. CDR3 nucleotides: TGTGCCAGCAGCTTAGCGGTGCGCACCGGGGAGCTGTTTTTT.

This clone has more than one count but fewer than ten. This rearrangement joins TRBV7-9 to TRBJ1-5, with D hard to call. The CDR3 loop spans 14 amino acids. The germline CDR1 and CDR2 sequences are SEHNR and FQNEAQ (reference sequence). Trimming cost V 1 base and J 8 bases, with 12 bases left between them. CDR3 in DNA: TGTGCCAGCAGCTTAGGGTTAGAGGGCGAGCCCCAGCATTTT. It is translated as CASSLGLEGEPQHF.

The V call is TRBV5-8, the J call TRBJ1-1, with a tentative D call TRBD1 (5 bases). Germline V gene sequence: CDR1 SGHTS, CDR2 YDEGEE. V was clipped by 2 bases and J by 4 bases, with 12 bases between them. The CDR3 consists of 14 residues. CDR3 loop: CASSLGRATTEAFF. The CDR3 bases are TGTGCCAGCAGCTTAGGCAGGGCGACCACTGAAGCTTTCTTT. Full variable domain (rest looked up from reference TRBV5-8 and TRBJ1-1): EAGVTQSPTHLIKTRGQQATLRCSPISGHTSVYWYQQALGLGLQFLLWYDEGEERNRGNFPPRFSGRQFPNYSSELNVNALELEDSALYLCASSLGRATTEAFFGQGTRLTVV.

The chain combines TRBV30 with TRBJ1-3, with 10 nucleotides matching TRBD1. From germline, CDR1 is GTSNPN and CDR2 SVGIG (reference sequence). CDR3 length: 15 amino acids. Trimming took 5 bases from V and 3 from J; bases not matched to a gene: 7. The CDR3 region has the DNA TGTGCCTGGGAGAAGGGGACAGGGGATGGAAACACCATATATTTT. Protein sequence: CAWEKGTGDGNTIYF.

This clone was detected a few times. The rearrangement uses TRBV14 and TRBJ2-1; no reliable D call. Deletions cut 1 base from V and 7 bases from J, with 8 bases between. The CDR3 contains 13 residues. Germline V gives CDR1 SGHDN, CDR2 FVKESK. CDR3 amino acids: CASSQAPRNEQFF. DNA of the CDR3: TGTGCCAGCAGCCAAGCCCCCAGGAATGAGCAGTTCTTC.

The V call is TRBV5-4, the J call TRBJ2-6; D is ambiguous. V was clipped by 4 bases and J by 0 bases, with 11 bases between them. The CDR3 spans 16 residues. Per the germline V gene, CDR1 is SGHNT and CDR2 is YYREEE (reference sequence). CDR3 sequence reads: CASSLDVPSGANVLTF. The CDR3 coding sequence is TGTGCCAGCAGCCTTGACGTTCCCTCTGGGGCCAACGTCCTGACTTTC.

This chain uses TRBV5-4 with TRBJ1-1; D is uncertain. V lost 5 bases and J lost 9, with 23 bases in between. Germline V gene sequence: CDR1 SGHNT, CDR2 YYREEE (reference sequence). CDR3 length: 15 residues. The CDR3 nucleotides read TGTGCCAGCAGTCCACCGGGAGACCTTCTGTATAAAGCTTTCTTT. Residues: CASSPPGDLLYKAFF.

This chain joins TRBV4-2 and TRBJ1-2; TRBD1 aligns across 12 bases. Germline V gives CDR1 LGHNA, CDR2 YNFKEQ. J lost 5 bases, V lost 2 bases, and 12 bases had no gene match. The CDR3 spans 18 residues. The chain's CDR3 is CASSQNVPGQGAGYGYTF. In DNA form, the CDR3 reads TGTGCCAGCAGCCAAAACGTACCGGGACAGGGGGCCGGTTATGGCTACACCTTC.

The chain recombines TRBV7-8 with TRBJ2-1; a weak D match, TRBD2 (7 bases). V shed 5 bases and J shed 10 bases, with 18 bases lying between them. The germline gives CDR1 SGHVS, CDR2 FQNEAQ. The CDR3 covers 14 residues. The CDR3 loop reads CASSEYGGLGEQFF. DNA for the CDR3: TGTGCCAGCAGCGAGTACGGGGGGCTCGGAGAGCAGTTCTTC. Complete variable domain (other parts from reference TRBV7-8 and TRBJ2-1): GAGVSQSPRYKVAKRGQDVALRCDPISGHVSLFWYQQALGQGPEFLTYFQNEAQLDKSGLPSDRFFAERPEGSVSTLKIQRTQQEDSAVYLCASSEYGGLGEQFFGPGTRLTVL.

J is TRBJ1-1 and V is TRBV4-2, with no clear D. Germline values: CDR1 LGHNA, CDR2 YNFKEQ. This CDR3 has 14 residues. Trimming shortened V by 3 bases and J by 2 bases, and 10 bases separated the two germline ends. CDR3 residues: CASSHGGVNTEAFF. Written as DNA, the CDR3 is TGTGCCAGCAGCCATGGAGGCGTAAACACTGAAGCTTTCTTT.

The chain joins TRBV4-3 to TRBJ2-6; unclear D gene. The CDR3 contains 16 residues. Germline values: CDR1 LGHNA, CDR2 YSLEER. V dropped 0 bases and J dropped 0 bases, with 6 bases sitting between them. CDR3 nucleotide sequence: TGCGCCAGCAGCCAAGATTGGATCTCTGGGGCCAACGTCCTGACTTTC. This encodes CASSQDWISGANVLTF.

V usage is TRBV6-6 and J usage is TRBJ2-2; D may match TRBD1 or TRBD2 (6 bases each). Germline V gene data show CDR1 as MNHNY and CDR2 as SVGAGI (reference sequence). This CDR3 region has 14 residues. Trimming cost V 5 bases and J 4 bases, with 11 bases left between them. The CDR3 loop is CASSVGGPTGELFF. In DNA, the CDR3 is TGTGCCAGCAGTGTAGGGGGGCCCACCGGGGAGCTGTTTTTT.

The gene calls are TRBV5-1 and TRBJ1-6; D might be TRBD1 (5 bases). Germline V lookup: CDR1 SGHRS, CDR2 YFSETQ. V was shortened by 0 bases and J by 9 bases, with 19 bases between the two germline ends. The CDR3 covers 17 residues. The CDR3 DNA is TGCGCCAGCAGCTTGGGCGTCGTGGGACTAAAAACTTCACCCCTCCACTTT. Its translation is CASSLGVVGLKTSPLHF.

The CDR3 loop is CASKIAQGGSSPLHF. DNA of the CDR3: TGTGCCAGTAAAATTGCACAGGGAGGTTCTTCACCCCTCCACTTT. The genes are TRBV19 and TRBJ1-6; possibly TRBD1 for D (6 bases). V was trimmed by 7 bases and J by 9 bases, leaving 19 bases between them. Germline values: CDR1 LNHDA, CDR2 SQIVND (reference sequence). The CDR3 extends over 15 amino acids.

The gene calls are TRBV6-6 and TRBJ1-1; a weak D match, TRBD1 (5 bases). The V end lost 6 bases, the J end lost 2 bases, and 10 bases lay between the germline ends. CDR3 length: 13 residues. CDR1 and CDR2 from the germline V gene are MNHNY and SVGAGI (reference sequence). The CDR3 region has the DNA TGTGCCAGCAGCCGGGGGAGCAACACTGAAGCTTTCTTT. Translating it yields CASSRGSNTEAFF.